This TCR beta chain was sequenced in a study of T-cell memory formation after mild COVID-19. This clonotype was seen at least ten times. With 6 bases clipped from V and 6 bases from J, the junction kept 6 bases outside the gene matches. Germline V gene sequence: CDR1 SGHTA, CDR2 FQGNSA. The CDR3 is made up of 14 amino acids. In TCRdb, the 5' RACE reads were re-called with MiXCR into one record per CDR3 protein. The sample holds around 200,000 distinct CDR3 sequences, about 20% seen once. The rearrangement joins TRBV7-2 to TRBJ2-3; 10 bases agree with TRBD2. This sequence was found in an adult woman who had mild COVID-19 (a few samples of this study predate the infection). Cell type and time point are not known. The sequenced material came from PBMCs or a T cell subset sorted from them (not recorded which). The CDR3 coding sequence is TGTGCCAGCAGAGCGGGAGGGGGGTTCGATACGCAGTATTTT. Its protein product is CASRAGGGFDTQYF.